Detailed here is one T cell receptor beta chain. The antigen remains unidentified. This sample was taken from a study of a mutant IDH1 vaccine in newly diagnosed glioma. Study context: Mean patient age was about 40 years; about 60% were male and around 40% female. The therapy given earlier, which was standard therapy, consisted of radiotherapy, temozolomide, or both, and most of the patients received both.

Documented time point: week 23, last vaccination. It was 300 ug of mutant IDH1 20-mer peptide that made up each vaccine dose, given with topical imiquimod. Donors had new WHO grade 3 or 4 IDH1-mutant, ATRX-lost astrocytomas. Sequencing was performed with immunoSEQ multiplex PCR; in TCRdb, only in-frame clones are kept and a portion is missing. Altogether just over 80,000 clones are present, approximately 85% being singletons, with the ten largest covering 2% to 2.5%. The CDR3 is made up of 14 amino acids. Germline loops: CDR1 SQVTM, CDR2 ANQGSEA. The receptor comes from a man aged 25-45 years with glioma. Some clones in this sample may be carry-over from other donors' samples. The V and J genes are TRBV29-1 and TRBJ1-1; 8 nucleotides align to TRBD1. Sequenced material: PBMCs, taken from a glioma patient whose treatment included an IDH1 peptide vaccine. The CDR3 nucleotides read TGCAGTTATCAGCAGGGGGCCCTGAACACTGAAGCTTTCTTT. Its translation is CSYQQGALNTEAFF.